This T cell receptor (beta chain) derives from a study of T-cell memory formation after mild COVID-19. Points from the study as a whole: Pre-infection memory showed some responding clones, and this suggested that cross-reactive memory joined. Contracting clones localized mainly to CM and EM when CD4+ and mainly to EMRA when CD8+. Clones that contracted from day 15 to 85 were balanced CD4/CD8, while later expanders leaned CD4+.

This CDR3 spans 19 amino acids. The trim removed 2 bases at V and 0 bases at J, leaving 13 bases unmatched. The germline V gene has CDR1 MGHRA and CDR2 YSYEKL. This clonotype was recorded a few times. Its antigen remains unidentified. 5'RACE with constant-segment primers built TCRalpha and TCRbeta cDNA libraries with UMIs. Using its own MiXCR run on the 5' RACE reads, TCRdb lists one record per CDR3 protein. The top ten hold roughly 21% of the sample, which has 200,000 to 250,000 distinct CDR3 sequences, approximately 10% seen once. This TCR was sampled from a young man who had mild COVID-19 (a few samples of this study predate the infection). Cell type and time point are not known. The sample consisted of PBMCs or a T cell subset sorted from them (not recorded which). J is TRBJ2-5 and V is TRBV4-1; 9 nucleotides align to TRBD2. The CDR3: CASSQPRGVIAGDQETQYF. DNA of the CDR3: TGCGCCAGCAGCCAACCTAGGGGCGTGATAGCGGGGGACCAAGAGACCCAGTACTTC.